Listed below are T cell receptor beta chains from one sample, sequenced in a study of blood T cell repertoires in COVID-19. Method: immunoSEQ multiplex PCR; TCRdb's copy keeps in-frame clones and lacks some. The table has roughly 400,000 clones, approximately 90% seen once. Source material: PBMCs or T cells enriched from blood (not recorded which). Receptors were obtained from a woman aged 40 to 50 who had been exposed to COVID-19. Both conserved end residues are part of each CDR3. A D gene is named only where the DNA matches it firmly. Size tells how often a clone was seen (once, few, many) or the class of an expanded clone, and some rows leave it out.

TRBV9	NA	TRBD1	17	TRBJ1-2	CASSVGVGTGGIYGYTF	TGTGCCAGCAGCGTAGGGGTCGGGACAGGGGGGATCTATGGCTACACCTTC
TRBV3-1/TRBV3-2	few	NA	16	TRBJ1-2	CASSQVPGEGGYGYTF	TGTGCCAGCAGCCAAGTCCCAGGGGAGGGGGGCTATGGCTACACCTTC
TRBV2	NA	NA	13	TRBJ1-5	CASRAGSNQPQHF	TGTGCCAGCAGGGCAGGGAGCAATCAGCCCCAGCATTTT
TRBV9	NA	TRBD1	16	TRBJ2-4	CASSVGTGVAKNIQYF	TGTGCCAGCAGCGTAGGGACAGGAGTAGCCAAAAACATTCAGTACTTC
TRBV14	NA	NA	16	TRBJ2-1	CASSPYGQGGYNEQFF	TGTGCCAGCAGCCCTTATGGCCAGGGGGGTTACAATGAGCAGTTCTTC
TRBV6-6	NA	NA	15	TRBJ1-1	CASSYGGAPNTEAFF	TGTGCCAGCAGTTACGGTGGGGCCCCGAACACTGAAGCTTTCTTT
TRBV5-1	NA	TRBD2	15	TRBJ2-3	CASSRTGGSTDTQYF	TGCGCCAGCAGTAGAACGGGAGGGAGCACAGATACGCAGTATTTT
TRBV7-2	NA	NA	14	TRBJ2-5	CASSLSQGRETQYF	TGTGCCAGCAGCTTATCGCAGGGGCGGGAGACCCAGTACTTC
TRBV5-1	once	TRBD2	16	TRBJ2-7	CASGQTSGRFSYEQYF	TGCGCCAGCGGCCAAACTAGCGGGAGGTTCTCCTACGAGCAGTACTTC
TRBV4-1	many	TRBD2	18	TRBJ2-7	CASSQIDMGLVGAYEQYF	TGCGCCAGCAGCCAAATCGACATGGGACTAGTTGGCGCCTACGAGCAGTACTTC